One TCR beta chain is described in this entry. Per the study methods: Reference gene primer amplification gave nucleated cell count estimates. The assay was immunoSEQ multiplex PCR, and TCRdb's table has in-frame clones only and misses some. V, J and clone size are those of that table, while D and trimming were read from the DNA. The sample includes 140,000 to 150,000 clones, about 89% of them seen just once. The source of the sample is a study of blood T cell repertoires in COVID-19. In the study overall: Researchers got acute and convalescent COVID-19 samples from the United States, Italy and Spain. PBMCs, B-cell-depleted T cells, or T cells provided the cDNA or gDNA that made up the material.

From germline, CDR1 is MDHEN and CDR2 SYDVKM. V was clipped by 4 bases and J by 1 base, with 10 bases between them. The CDR3 runs to 14 residues. Sample: peripheral blood. This TCR came from a man aged 60 to 69 with active or convalescent COVID-19. This chain links TRBV28 with TRBJ1-1; a weak D match, TRBD1 (6 bases). CDR3 sequence: CASSSMGQNTEAFF. The CDR3 bases are TGTGCCAGCAGTTCGATGGGACAGAACACTGAAGCTTTCTTT.